This T cell receptor beta chain comes out of a study of OX40 agonist ivuxolimab in advanced cancers. On the study more broadly: The study gave patients intravenous ivuxolimab at 0.01 to 10 mg/kg every 2 weeks. Study conclusions and caveats: CD8+ T cells were the subset that, on average, had more expanded clones than CD4+. Clonal expansion by week 6 occurred in CD4+ and CD8+ blood T cells (at 0.1 to 3.0 mg/kg).

Excluded were patients having autoimmune disease history or systemic immunosuppression. This CDR3 contains 13 residues. Trimming left V 0 bases short and J 2 bases short, with 8 bases between. Germline CDR1 and CDR2: SQVTM and ANQGSEA. Points on this clone: The antigen is not known.

Sequencing was performed with immunoSEQ multiplex PCR; in TCRdb, only in-frame clones are kept and a portion is missing. The table lists approximately 84,000 clones, approximately 84% of them singletons. The specimen was CD4+ or CD8+ T cells sorted from blood, collected in a trial of the OX40 agonist ivuxolimab. V gene TRBV29-1 combines with J gene TRBJ2-7; D perhaps matches TRBD2 (6 bases). The receptor's source is an adult with an advanced solid tumor such as melanoma, head and neck, liver or kidney cancer. CDR3 coding DNA: TGCAGCGTTGAAGAGGGGGGAGCCTACGAGCAGTACTTC. Translated: CSVEEGGAYEQYF.